This is a list of T cell receptor beta chains from one sample in a study of cytomegalovirus exposure and HLA in healthy donors. Method: immunoSEQ multiplex PCR; TCRdb's copy keeps in-frame clones and lacks some. The table records about 240,000 clones, about 86% of them present only once. Sequencing used PBMCs. Receptor source: a woman aged 60-75 years in good health and CMV-seropositive. Both conserved end residues are trimmed from each CDR3. D genes are given only for firm matches.

D gene: .; J gene: TRBJ1-1; V gene: TRBV6-1; CDR3 protein: ASSPREEAEAF
D gene: TRBD2; J gene: TRBJ2-1; V gene: TRBV5-6; CDR3 protein: ASSLGGGPLNEQF
D gene: TRBD1; J gene: TRBJ2-7; V gene: TRBV5-1; CDR3 protein: TSSLETGFEQY
D gene: .; J gene: TRBJ1-2; V gene: TRBV19; CDR3 protein: ASSVGTSLLHGYT
D gene: .; J gene: TRBJ2-5; V gene: TRBV30; CDR3 protein: AWKSGGRGFRTQY
D gene: TRBD1; J gene: TRBJ1-1; V gene: TRBV5-4; CDR3 protein: ASSLGDRGVEAF
D gene: TRBD1; J gene: TRBJ2-2; V gene: TRBV10-1; CDR3 protein: ASSPDRANTGELF
D gene: .; J gene: TRBJ1-2; V gene: TRBV7-9; CDR3 protein: ASEAPNYGYT
D gene: .; J gene: TRBJ1-4; V gene: TRBV6-1; CDR3 protein: ASSDRGTNEKLF
D gene: TRBD2; J gene: TRBJ2-1; V gene: TRBV19; CDR3 protein: ASSMNWLAGAYNEQF
D gene: TRBD1; J gene: TRBJ2-3; V gene: TRBV28; CDR3 protein: ASSLSGQPTDTQY
D gene: .; J gene: TRBJ1-2; V gene: TRBV13; CDR3 protein: ASSLRGGRDYGYT
D gene: TRBD1; J gene: TRBJ1-4; V gene: TRBV4-2; CDR3 protein: ASSQDGTGGVGEKLF
D gene: TRBD1; J gene: TRBJ2-7; V gene: TRBV19; CDR3 protein: ASSIGQGATSYEQY
D gene: .; J gene: .; V gene: TRBV7-9; CDR3 protein: ASSSNYYEQY
D gene: .; J gene: TRBJ2-1; V gene: TRBV10-2; CDR3 protein: ATSGASNYNEQF
D gene: .; J gene: TRBJ2-1; V gene: TRBV6-5; CDR3 protein: ASSLDRTIYNEQF
D gene: .; J gene: TRBJ2-1; V gene: TRBV4-2; CDR3 protein: ASSQDSGPQF
D gene: .; J gene: TRBJ1-5; V gene: TRBV21-1; CDR3 protein: ASSKEGRGRNQPQH
D gene: TRBD1; J gene: TRBJ1-1; V gene: TRBV6-5; CDR3 protein: ASRHRGLNTEAF
D gene: .; J gene: TRBJ1-4; V gene: TRBV7-9; CDR3 protein: ASSFLSGSSEKLF
D gene: TRBD2; J gene: TRBJ2-3; V gene: TRBV9; CDR3 protein: ASSASGRGDTQY
D gene: .; J gene: TRBJ1-2; V gene: TRBV7-9; CDR3 protein: ASSLVQGSSPYGYT
D gene: TRBD1; J gene: TRBJ2-1; V gene: TRBV5-4; CDR3 protein: ASSLALQGAGSNEQF
D gene: TRBD2; J gene: TRBJ2-7; V gene: TRBV7-2; CDR3 protein: ASSLVLAGFYEQY
D gene: .; J gene: TRBJ1-5; V gene: TRBV28; CDR3 protein: ASSLTGNQPQH
D gene: TRBD1; J gene: TRBJ2-7; V gene: TRBV10-3; CDR3 protein: AISRTGINEQY
D gene: .; J gene: TRBJ2-1; V gene: TRBV4-1; CDR3 protein: ASSPRTVNNEQF
D gene: TRBD2; J gene: TRBJ2-7; V gene: TRBV7-2; CDR3 protein: ASSKGAAGGGEQY
D gene: .; J gene: TRBJ1-5; V gene: TRBV30; CDR3 protein: AWSVGGQPQH
D gene: TRBD1; J gene: TRBJ1-6; V gene: TRBV12-5; CDR3 protein: ASGPTGGNSPLH
D gene: TRBD2; J gene: TRBJ2-5; V gene: TRBV7-8; CDR3 protein: ASSLYGWGGETQY
D gene: .; J gene: TRBJ2-5; V gene: TRBV9; CDR3 protein: ASSVGGAETQY
D gene: TRBD2; J gene: TRBJ2-3; V gene: TRBV11-2; CDR3 protein: ASSLSGRFEDTQY
D gene: .; J gene: TRBJ2-7; V gene: TRBV5-6; CDR3 protein: ASSLGLGSSYEQY
D gene: .; J gene: TRBJ1-1; V gene: TRBV7-9; CDR3 protein: ASSPSRTANTEAF
D gene: TRBD1; J gene: TRBJ1-2; V gene: TRBV5-1; CDR3 protein: ASEGQGGVYGYT
D gene: .; J gene: TRBJ1-6; V gene: TRBV7-8; CDR3 protein: ASSQYDSLNSPLH
D gene: .; J gene: TRBJ2-1; V gene: TRBV5-1; CDR3 protein: ASRGSTYNEQF
D gene: TRBD1; J gene: TRBJ2-1; V gene: TRBV27; CDR3 protein: ASSLIDRDDEQF
D gene: TRBD1; J gene: TRBJ1-5; V gene: TRBV19; CDR3 protein: ASRTPNDRAQPQH
D gene: .; J gene: TRBJ2-6; V gene: TRBV2; CDR3 protein: ASSPRGDPGANVLT
D gene: .; J gene: TRBJ1-6; V gene: TRBV27; CDR3 protein: ASSLEGRLTNNSPLH
D gene: TRBD1; J gene: TRBJ1-2; V gene: TRBV6-5; CDR3 protein: ASSDWTGGVYGYT
D gene: .; J gene: TRBJ2-7; V gene: TRBV6-1; CDR3 protein: ASSEGSTGYEQY
D gene: TRBD2; J gene: TRBJ2-1; V gene: TRBV7-2; CDR3 protein: ASSSWLREGGPLDEQF
D gene: TRBD1; J gene: TRBJ1-4; V gene: TRBV5-6; CDR3 protein: ASSLVGDRETEKLF
D gene: .; J gene: TRBJ1-1; V gene: TRBV6-5; CDR3 protein: ASSYTDMNTEAF
D gene: .; J gene: TRBJ2-1; V gene: TRBV6-5; CDR3 protein: ASSYGTGNEQF
D gene: TRBD1; J gene: TRBJ2-7; V gene: TRBV19; CDR3 protein: ASSIMQGADEQY
D gene: TRBD2; J gene: TRBJ2-7; V gene: TRBV11-2; CDR3 protein: ASSFPLGGRAHEQY
D gene: TRBD2; J gene: TRBJ2-7; V gene: TRBV5-5; CDR3 protein: ASSLELAGPYEQY